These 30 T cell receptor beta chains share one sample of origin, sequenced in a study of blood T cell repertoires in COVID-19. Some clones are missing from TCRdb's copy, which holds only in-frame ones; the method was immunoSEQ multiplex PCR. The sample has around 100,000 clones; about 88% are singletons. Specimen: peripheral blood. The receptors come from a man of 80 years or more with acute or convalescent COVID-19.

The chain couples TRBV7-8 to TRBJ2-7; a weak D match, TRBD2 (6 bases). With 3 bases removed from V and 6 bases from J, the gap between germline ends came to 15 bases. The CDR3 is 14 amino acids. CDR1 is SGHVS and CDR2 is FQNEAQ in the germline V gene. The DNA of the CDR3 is TGTGCCAGCAGCTTGAGCCGGACTATTCCCGAGCAGTACTTC. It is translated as CASSLSRTIPEQYF.

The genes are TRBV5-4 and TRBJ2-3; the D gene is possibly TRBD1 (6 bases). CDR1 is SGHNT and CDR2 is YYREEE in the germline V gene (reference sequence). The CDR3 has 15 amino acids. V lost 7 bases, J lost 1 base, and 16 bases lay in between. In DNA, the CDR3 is TGTGCCAGCGGGGAAAGGACAGCGCGCACAGATACGCAGTATTTT. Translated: CASGERTARTDTQYF.

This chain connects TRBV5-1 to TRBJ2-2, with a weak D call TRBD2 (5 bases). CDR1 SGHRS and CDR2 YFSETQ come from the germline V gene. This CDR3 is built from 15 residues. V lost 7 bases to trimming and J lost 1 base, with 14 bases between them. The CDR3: CASRQEVGNTGELFF. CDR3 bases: TGCGCCAGCCGTCAGGAGGTGGGGAACACCGGGGAGCTGTTTTTT.

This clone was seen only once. The CDR3 DNA follows: TGTGCCAGCAGCCCAGGCGGGAGCTCCTACGAGCAGTACTTC. Its protein product is CASSPGGSSYEQYF. The chain has TRBV11-3 and TRBJ2-7; 7 bases line up with TRBD2. This CDR3 has 14 amino acids. Per the germline V gene, CDR1 is SGHNT and CDR2 is YENEEA. V dropped 5 bases and J dropped 0; count of bases not matched to a gene: 4.

CDR3 sequence (DNA): TGTGCCAGTAGTGCAGACAGGGTCGTTGACTATGGCTACACCTTC. It translates to CASSADRVVDYGYTF. This chain links TRBV19 with TRBJ1-2; 7 nucleotides align to TRBD1. This CDR3 spans 15 amino acids. The J segment lost 3 bases and the V segment lost 5 bases, leaving 9 bases of the junction unmatched. Germline V gene data show CDR1 as LNHDA and CDR2 as SQIVND (reference sequence).

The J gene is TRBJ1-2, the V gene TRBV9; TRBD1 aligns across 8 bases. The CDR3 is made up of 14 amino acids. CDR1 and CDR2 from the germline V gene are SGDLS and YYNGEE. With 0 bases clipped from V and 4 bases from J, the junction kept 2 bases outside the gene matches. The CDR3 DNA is TGTGCCAGCAGCGTAGCTACAGGGGGCTATGGCTACACCTTC. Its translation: CASSVATGGYGYTF.

The chain's CDR3 is CSVRFRTDNEQFF. As DNA, the CDR3 is TGCAGCGTCCGTTTTAGGACAGACAATGAGCAGTTCTTC. This chain joins TRBV29-1 and TRBJ2-1, with a possible D match to TRBD1 (6 bases). V was clipped by 6 bases and J by 5 bases, with 14 bases between them. This CDR3 region has 13 residues. The V gene's germline CDR1 is SQVTM and CDR2 ANQGSEA.

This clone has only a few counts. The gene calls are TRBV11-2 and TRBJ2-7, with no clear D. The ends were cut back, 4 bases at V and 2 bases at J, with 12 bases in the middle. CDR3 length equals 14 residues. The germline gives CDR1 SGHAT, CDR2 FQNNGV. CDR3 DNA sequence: TGTGCCAGCAGCTCCGACGGCGGCACCTACGAGCAGTACTTC. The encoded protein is CASSSDGGTYEQYF.

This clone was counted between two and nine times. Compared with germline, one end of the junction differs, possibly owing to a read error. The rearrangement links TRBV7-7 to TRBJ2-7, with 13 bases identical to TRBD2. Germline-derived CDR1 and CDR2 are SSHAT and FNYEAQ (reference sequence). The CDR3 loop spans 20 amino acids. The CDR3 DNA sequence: TGTGCTAGCAGCTCCAAAGGTTTTTGGACTAGCGGGAGACCTGGCGACGAGCAGTACTTC. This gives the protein CASSSKGFWTSGRPGDEQYF. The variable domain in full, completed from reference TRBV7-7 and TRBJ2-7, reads GAGVSQSPRYKVTKRGQDVTLRCDPISSHATLYWYQQALGQGPEFLTYFNYEAQPDKSGLPSDRFSAERPEGSISTLTIQRTEQRDSAMYRCASSSKGFWTSGRPGDEQYFGPGTRLTVT.

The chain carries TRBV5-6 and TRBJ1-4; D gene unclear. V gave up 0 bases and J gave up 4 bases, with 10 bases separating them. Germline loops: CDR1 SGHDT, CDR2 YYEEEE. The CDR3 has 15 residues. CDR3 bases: TGTGCCAGCAGCTTGGTGGGTCGGGGTAATGAAAAACTGTTTTTT. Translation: CASSLVGRGNEKLFF. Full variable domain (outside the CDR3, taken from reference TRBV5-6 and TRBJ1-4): DAGVTQSPTHLIKTRGQQVTLRCSPKSGHDTVSWYQQALGQGPQFIFQYYEEEERQRGNFPDRFSGHQFPNYSSELNVNALLLGDSALYLCASSLVGRGNEKLFFGSGTQLSVL.

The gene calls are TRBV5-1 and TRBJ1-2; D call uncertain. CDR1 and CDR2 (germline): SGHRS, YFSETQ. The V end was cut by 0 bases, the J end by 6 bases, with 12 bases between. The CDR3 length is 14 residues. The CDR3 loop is CASSLGNRDHGYTF. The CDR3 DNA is TGCGCCAGCAGCTTGGGGAACAGAGATCATGGCTACACCTTC. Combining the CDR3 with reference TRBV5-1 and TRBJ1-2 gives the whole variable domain KAGVTQTPRYLIKTRGQQVTLSCSPISGHRSVSWYQQTPGQGLQFLFEYFSETQRNKGNFPGRFSGRQFSNSRSEMNVSTLELGDSALYLCASSLGNRDHGYTFGSGTRLTVV.

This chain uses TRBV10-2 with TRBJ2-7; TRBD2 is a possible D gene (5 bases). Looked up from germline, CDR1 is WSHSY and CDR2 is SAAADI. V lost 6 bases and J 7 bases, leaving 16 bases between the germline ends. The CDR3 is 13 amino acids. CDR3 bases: TGCGCCAGCAGAGGAGGTAGGGTGGGAGAGCAGTACTTC. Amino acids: CASRGGRVGEQYF.

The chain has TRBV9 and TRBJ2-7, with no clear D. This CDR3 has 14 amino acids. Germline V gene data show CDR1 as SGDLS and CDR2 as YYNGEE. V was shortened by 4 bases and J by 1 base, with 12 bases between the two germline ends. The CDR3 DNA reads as TGTGCCAGCAGCCCCCGCTTGAGTTCCTACGAGCAGTACTTC. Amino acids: CASSPRLSSYEQYF.

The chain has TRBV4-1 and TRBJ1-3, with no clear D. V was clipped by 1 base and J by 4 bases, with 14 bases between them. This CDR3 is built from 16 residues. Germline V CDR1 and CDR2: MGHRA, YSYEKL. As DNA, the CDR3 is TGCGCCAGCAGCCAAGGGTTCCGGGAGGTGGGAAACACCATATATTTT. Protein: CASSQGFREVGNTIYF.

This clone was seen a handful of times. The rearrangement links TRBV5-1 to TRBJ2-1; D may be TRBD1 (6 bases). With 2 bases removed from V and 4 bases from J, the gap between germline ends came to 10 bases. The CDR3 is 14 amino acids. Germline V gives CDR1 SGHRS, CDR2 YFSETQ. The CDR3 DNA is TGCGCCAGCAGCTTACAGGGATCATACAATGAGCAGTTCTTC. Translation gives CASSLQGSYNEQFF.

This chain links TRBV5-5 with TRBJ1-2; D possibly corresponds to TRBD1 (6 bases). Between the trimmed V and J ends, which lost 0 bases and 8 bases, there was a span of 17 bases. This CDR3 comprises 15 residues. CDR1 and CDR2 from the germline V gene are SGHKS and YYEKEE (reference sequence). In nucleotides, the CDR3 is TGTGCCAGCAGCTTGGATTGGACAGCCTTCTGGGGCTACACCTTC. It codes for CASSLDWTAFWGYTF.

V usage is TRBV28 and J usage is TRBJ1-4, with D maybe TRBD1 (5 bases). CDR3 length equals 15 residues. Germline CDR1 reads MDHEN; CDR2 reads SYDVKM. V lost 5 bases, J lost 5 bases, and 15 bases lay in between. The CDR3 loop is CASSPPGGNNEKLFF. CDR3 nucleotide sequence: TGTGCCAGCAGTCCACCGGGGGGGAACAATGAAAAACTGTTTTTT.

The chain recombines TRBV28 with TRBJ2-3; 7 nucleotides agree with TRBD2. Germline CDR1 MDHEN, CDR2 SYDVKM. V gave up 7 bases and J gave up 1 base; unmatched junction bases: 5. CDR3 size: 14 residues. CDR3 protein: CASTSGGRTDTQYF. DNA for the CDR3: TGTGCCAGCACCTCGGGAGGCCGCACAGATACGCAGTATTTT.

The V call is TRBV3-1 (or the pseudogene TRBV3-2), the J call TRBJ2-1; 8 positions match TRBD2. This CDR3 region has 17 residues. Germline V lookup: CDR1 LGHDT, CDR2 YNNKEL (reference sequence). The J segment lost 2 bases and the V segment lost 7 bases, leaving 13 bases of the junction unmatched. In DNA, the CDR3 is TGTGCCAGCACCTTTGGGGGAGGACTAGCTACCTACAATGAGCAGTTCTTC. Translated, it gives CASTFGGGLATYNEQFF.

This CDR3 reads CASSLERGYREAFF. The CDR3 DNA reads TGTGCCAGCAGCTTAGAGAGAGGGTATAGAGAAGCTTTCTTT. The chain employs TRBV7-9 and TRBJ1-1, with D unresolved. This CDR3 comprises 14 residues. The germline V gene has CDR1 SEHNR and CDR2 FQNEAQ (reference sequence). V was trimmed by 1 base and J by 8 bases, leaving 14 bases between them.

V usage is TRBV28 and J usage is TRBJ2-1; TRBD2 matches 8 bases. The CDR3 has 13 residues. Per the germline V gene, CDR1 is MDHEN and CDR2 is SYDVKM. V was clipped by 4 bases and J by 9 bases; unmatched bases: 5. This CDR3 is CASSSGLAGEQFF. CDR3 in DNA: TGTGCCAGCAGTTCCGGACTAGCTGGTGAGCAGTTCTTC. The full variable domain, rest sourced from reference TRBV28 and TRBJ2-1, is DVKVTQSSRYLVKRTGEKVFLECVQDMDHENMFWYRQDPGLGLRLIYFSYDVKMKEKGDIPEGYSVSREKKERFSLILESASTNQTSMYLCASSSGLAGEQFFGPGTRLTVL.

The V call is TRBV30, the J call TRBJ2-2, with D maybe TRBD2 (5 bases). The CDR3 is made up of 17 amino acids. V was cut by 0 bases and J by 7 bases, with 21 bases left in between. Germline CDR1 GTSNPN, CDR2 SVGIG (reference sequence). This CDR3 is CAWSVNRGRRFGGELFF. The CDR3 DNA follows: TGTGCCTGGAGTGTAAATAGAGGAAGGAGGTTCGGCGGGGAGCTGTTTTTT.

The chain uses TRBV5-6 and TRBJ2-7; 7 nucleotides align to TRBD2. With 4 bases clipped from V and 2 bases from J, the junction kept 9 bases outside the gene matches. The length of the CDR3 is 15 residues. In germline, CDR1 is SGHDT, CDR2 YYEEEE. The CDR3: CASSPGGTNPYEQYF. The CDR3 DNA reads TGTGCCAGCAGCCCGGGCGGGACTAACCCCTACGAGCAGTACTTC.

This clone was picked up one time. This CDR3 is CASSWAGANQPQHF. CDR3 in DNA: TGTGCCAGCAGCTGGGCAGGGGCTAATCAGCCCCAGCATTTT. The chain couples TRBV5-5 to TRBJ1-5; tentative D call: TRBD1 (6 bases). The germline V gene has CDR1 SGHKS and CDR2 YYEKEE (reference sequence). The CDR3 is 14 residues long. With 3 bases removed from V and 4 bases from J, the gap between germline ends came to 11 bases.

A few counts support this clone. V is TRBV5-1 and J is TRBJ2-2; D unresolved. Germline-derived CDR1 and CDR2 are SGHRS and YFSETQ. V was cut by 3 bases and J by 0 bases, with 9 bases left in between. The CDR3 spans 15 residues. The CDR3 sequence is CASSWAHANTGELFF. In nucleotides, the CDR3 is TGCGCCAGCAGCTGGGCCCACGCGAACACCGGGGAGCTGTTTTTT.

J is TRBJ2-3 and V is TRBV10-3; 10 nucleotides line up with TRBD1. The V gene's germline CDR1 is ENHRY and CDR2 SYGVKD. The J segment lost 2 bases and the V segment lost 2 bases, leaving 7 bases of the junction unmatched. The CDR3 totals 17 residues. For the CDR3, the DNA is TGTGCCATCAGTGAGCCTGACAGGGGGCGTGACACAGATACGCAGTATTTT. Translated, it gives CAISEPDRGRDTDTQYF.

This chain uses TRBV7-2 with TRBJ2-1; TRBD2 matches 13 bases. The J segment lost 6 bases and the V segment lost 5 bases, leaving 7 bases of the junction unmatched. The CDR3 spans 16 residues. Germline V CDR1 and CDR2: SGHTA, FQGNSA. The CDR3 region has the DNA TGTGCCAGCAGCAACCCCTGGACTAGCGGGAGCAATGAGCAGTTCTTC. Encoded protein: CASSNPWTSGSNEQFF.

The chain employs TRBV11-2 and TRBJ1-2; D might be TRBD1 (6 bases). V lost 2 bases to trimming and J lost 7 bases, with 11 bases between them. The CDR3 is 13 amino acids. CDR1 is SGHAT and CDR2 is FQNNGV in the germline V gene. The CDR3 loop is CASSLTGLGGYTF. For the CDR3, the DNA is TGTGCCAGCAGCTTAACAGGGCTAGGTGGCTACACCTTC.

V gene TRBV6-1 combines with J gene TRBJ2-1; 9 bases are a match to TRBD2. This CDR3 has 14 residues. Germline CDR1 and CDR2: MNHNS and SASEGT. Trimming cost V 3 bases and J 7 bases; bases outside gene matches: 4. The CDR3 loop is CASSEAGGPNEQFF. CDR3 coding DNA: TGTGCCAGCAGTGAGGCGGGAGGGCCAAATGAGCAGTTCTTC.

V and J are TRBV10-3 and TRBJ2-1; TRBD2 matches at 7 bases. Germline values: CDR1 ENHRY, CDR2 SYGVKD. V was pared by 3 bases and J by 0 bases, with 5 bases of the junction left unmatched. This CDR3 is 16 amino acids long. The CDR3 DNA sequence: TGTGCCATCAGTGAAAGGGCTAGCGGCTCCTACAATGAGCAGTTCTTC. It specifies CAISERASGSYNEQFF.